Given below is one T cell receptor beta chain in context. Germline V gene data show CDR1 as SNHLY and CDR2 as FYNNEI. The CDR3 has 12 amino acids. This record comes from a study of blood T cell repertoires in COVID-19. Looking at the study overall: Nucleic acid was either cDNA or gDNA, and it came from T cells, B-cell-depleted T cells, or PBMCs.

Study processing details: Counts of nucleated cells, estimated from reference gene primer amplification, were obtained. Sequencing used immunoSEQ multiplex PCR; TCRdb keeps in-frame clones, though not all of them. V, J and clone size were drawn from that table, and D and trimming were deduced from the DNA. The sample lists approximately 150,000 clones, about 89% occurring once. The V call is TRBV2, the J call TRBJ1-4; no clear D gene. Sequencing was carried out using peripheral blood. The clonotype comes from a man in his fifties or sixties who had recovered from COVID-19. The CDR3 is CGTRGLSEKLFF. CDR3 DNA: TGTGGTACGCGGGGTCTGAGCGAAAAACTGTTTTTT.